The source of this T cell receptor (beta chain) is a study of T-cell reconstitution after alpha-beta-depleted transplantation in children listed by TCRdb under 2016. Regarding the study in general: T-cell immune reconstitution after TCRalphabeta/CD19-depleted allogeneic hematopoietic cell transplantation in children was quantitatively tracked in the study by means of TCR repertoire profiling. Broader findings and caveats from the paper: The apparently early alphabetaT-cell count recovery about two months after transplant was reportedly dependent on only several hundred rapidly expanded clones derived from non-depleted graft cells. Hyperexpanded clone frequencies declined over subsequent months; after one year, T-cell counts and TCRbeta diversity were mostly attributed to newly produced T cells. The high TCRbeta diversity at day 60 in some patients was ascribed to recipient T cells and intrathymic progenitors that had survived conditioning.

With regard to this clonotype: No antigen is known for it. No much larger clone is present one base from it, and per-base qualities are unavailable.

Libraries were prepared through PCR. This sample was sequenced with an Illumina HiSeq 2500. TCR libraries were prepared with molecular barcoding, using unique molecular identifiers to normalize TCRbeta repertoire quantification. In-frame beta chains were kept once TCRdb had trimmed the public reads at Q25 with fastp and called clones with MiXCR. Duplicate CDR3 protein sequences are folded into a single record with the most common DNA and genes. The sample table contains fewer than 700,000 distinct CDR3 sequences; only one count was recorded for 23% of them. In total, the top ten clones hold 13% to 15% of the sample. The treatment or condition label for this specimen denotes: allogeneic hematopoietic cell transplantation with graft depleted of TCRalphabeta T cells and CD19 B cells. Transplant recipients were children who received TCRalphabeta/CD19-depleted allogeneic hematopoietic cell grafts. From V the trimming removes 4 bases and from J it removes 2 bases, while the gene matches leave 6 bases of the junction unaccounted for. The CDR3 goes from the cysteine to the phenylalanine over 16 residues. The only DNA kept is the CDR3, 48 bases in frame from the first base. Looking up the germline V gene yields CDR1 KGHDR and CDR2 SFDVKD.

In this chain, TRBV24-1 is recombined with TRBJ2-3, and 9 junction bases match TRBD2. This clonotype was obtained from a boy less than two years old who had a stem cell transplant for acute myeloid leukemia, so the T cells may come from the graft donor. The sequencing used PBMCs, mostly from graft donor cells, collected 360 days after TCRalphabeta/CD19-depleted stem cell transplant. The DNA sequence is as follows: TGTGCCACCAGTGACATAGCGGGGGTTACCACAGATACGCAGTATTTT. Translated, it gives CATSDIAGVTTDTQYF.